These T cell receptor beta chains were read from a single sample in a study of T cell clonotyping in hematopoietic cell transplantation. The protocol was immunoSEQ multiplex PCR, while the TCRdb copy is restricted to in-frame clones and leaves out a portion. The data hold fewer than 15,000 clones, with roughly 50% observed a single time. Sequences were obtained from peripheral blood mononuclear cells. Source of these receptors: a man in his fifties in good health. Some clones in this sample may be carry-over from other donors' samples. Each CDR3 is given with its conserved first and last residue. Each record gives: J gene, V gene, D gene, clone size, CDR3 protein, CDR3 DNA. The D gene is left open where the match is weak. Expanded clones get a size class; other rows say once, few or many, or leave the size out.

TRBJ2-3 | TRBV7-9 | - | few | CASSARDTQYF | TGTGCCAGCAGCGCGAGGGATACGCAGTATTTT
TRBJ1-1 | TRBV29-1 | - | - | CSVGRQGNTEAFF | TGCAGCGTCGGACGGCAGGGAAACACTGAAGCTTTCTTT
TRBJ1-2 | TRBV2 | TRBD1 | few | CTDRQGYGYTF | TGCACCGACCGACAGGGCTATGGCTACACCTTC
TRBJ2-1 | TRBV5-1 | - | - | CASSSLLEDEQFF | TGCGCCAGCAGCAGCCTTCTAGAGGATGAGCAGTTCTTC
TRBJ2-3 | TRBV4-1 | TRBD1 | - | CASSQGGQAVDTQYF | TGCGCCAGCAGCCAAGGGGGACAGGCGGTAGATACGCAGTATTTT
TRBJ2-7 | TRBV30 | - | - | CACIPARYEQYF | TGTGCCTGCATCCCCGCGCGTTACGAGCAGTACTTC
TRBJ2-7 | TRBV6-6 | TRBD2 | - | CASSYSRAGDYEQYF | TGTGCCAGCAGTTACTCGCGAGCGGGAGACTACGAGCAGTACTTC
TRBJ2-7 | TRBV6-5 | - | - | CASSYTQDKTYEQYF | TGTGCCAGCAGTTACACCCAGGACAAGACCTACGAGCAGTACTTC
TRBJ2-3 | TRBV5-6 | - | - | CASSSKGGTDTQYF | TGTGCCAGCAGCTCCAAGGGGGGCACAGATACGCAGTATTTT
TRBJ1-3 | TRBV30 | TRBD1 | medium-sized | CAWSKAGGAFSGNTIYF | TGTGCCTGGAGTAAGGCAGGGGGCGCTTTTTCCGGAAACACCATATATTTT
TRBJ2-5 | TRBV9 | TRBD2 | once | CASSIGLAGQETQYF | TGTGCCAGCAGCATCGGACTAGCGGGGCAAGAGACCCAGTACTTC
TRBJ1-2 | TRBV5-4 | - | few | CASSFRRSLSYYGYTF | TGTGCCAGCAGCTTTCGCCGGAGCCTAAGTTACTATGGCTACACCTTC
TRBJ1-5 | TRBV2 | TRBD1 | - | CASSVDRRQPQHF | TGTGCCAGCAGTGTGGACAGGCGTCAGCCCCAGCATTTT
TRBJ1-2 | TRBV6-5 | TRBD1 | few | CASSDRGPGYGYTF | TGTGCCAGCAGCGACAGGGGCCCGGGCTATGGCTACACCTTC
TRBJ1-5 | TRBV25-1 | - | - | CASSPTGSNQPQHF | TGTGCCAGCAGCCCTACAGGGAGCAATCAGCCCCAGCATTTT
TRBJ2-2 | TRBV6-1 | - | once | CASSVSGESGELFF | TGTGCCAGCAGTGTGTCCGGGGAATCCGGGGAGCTGTTTTTT
TRBJ1-2 | TRBV11-2 | TRBD1 | few | CASSPGGGNYGYTF | TGTGCCAGCAGCCCCGGAGGGGGCAACTATGGCTACACCTTC
TRBJ2-7 | TRBV19 | - | few | CASSTGDQQYF | TGTGCCAGTAGTACAGGGGATCAGCAGTACTTC
TRBJ2-3 | TRBV5-6 | TRBD2 | - | CASSLGASGLDTQYF | TGTGCCAGCAGCTTGGGGGCTAGCGGGCTAGATACGCAGTATTTT
TRBJ1-5 | TRBV30 | - | - | CAWSTGVSNQPQHF | TGTGCCTGGAGTACGGGGGTTAGCAATCAGCCCCAGCATTTT
TRBJ1-5 | TRBV7-9 | - | few | CASSPEGDSNQPQHF | TGTGCCAGCAGCCCCGAGGGGGATAGCAATCAGCCCCAGCATTTT
TRBJ2-3 | TRBV6-6 | TRBD2 | - | CASSYGGSTGTDTQYF | TGTGCCAGCAGTTACGGCGGGAGCACAGGCACAGATACGCAGTATTTT
TRBJ1-2 | TRBV27 | TRBD1 | few | CASLGGTGYTF | TGTGCCAGCTTAGGGGGCACTGGCTACACCTTC
TRBJ1-1 | TRBV29-1 | TRBD1 | - | CSVAQGRGEAFF | TGCAGCGTCGCACAGGGGCGGGGTGAAGCTTTCTTT
TRBJ1-5 | TRBV30 | TRBD1 | - | CAWSGGQGISYSNQPQHF | TGTGCCTGGAGTGGGGGACAGGGGATTTCCTATAGCAATCAGCCCCAGCATTTT
TRBJ2-7 | TRBV19 | - | few | CASSSKPNYEQYF | TGTGCCAGTAGTTCGAAGCCTAACTACGAGCAGTACTTC
TRBJ2-1 | TRBV6-5 | - | - | CASSYGGLNEQFF | TGTGCCAGCAGTTACGGGGGGCTCAATGAGCAGTTCTTC
TRBJ1-5 | TRBV20-1 | - | few | CSARVRPQHF | TGCAGTGCTAGGGTTCGGCCCCAGCATTTT
TRBJ2-7 | TRBV30 | - | few | CAWSRQYEQYF | TGTGCCTGGAGTCGACAGTACGAGCAGTACTTC
TRBJ2-7 | TRBV6-5 | TRBD1 | - | CASSSTGDYEQYF | TGTGCCAGCAGTTCAACAGGGGACTACGAGCAGTACTTC
TRBJ1-2 | TRBV4-1 | - | - | CASSADAESSGYTF | TGCGCCAGCAGCGCAGATGCAGAGTCTAGTGGCTACACCTTC
TRBJ1-2 | TRBV2 | TRBD1 | - | CASRGQVANYGYTF | TGTGCCAGCAGAGGACAGGTAGCTAACTATGGCTACACCTTC
TRBJ2-2 | TRBV27 | - | - | CASSLFSGHTGELFF | TGTGCCAGCAGTTTATTCTCAGGGCACACCGGGGAGCTGTTTTTT
TRBJ1-1 | TRBV6-5 | - | - | CASSYRTEAFF | TGTGCCAGCAGTTACAGGACTGAAGCTTTCTTT
TRBJ1-2 | TRBV25-1 | TRBD1 | - | CASSDLDRENGYTF | TGTGCCAGCAGTGATCTAGACAGGGAGAATGGCTACACCTTC
TRBJ2-7 | TRBV30 | TRBD1 | - | CAWSGDRNSPEQYF | TGTGCCTGGAGTGGGGACAGGAACAGCCCCGAGCAGTACTTC
TRBJ2-1 | TRBV29-1 | TRBD2 | few | CSVEAIAGDSYEQFF | TGCAGCGTTGAAGCCATAGCGGGAGACTCATACGAGCAGTTCTTC
TRBJ2-3 | TRBV4-3 | TRBD2 | - | CASSQGLAGGRSTDTQYF | TGCGCCAGCAGCCAAGGACTAGCGGGGGGGCGGAGCACAGATACGCAGTATTTT
TRBJ2-7 | TRBV4-3 | TRBD1 | - | CASSQVPRGTYEQYF | TGCGCCAGCAGCCAAGTCCCCAGGGGGACCTACGAGCAGTACTTC
TRBJ2-1 | TRBV11-3 | TRBD2 | - | CASSRSGRVDNEQFF | TGTGCCAGCAGCCGTAGCGGGAGGGTCGACAATGAGCAGTTCTTC
TRBJ1-2 | TRBV5-1 | - | few | CASSSSDSYGYTF | TGCGCCAGCAGCTCTTCGGACAGCTATGGCTACACCTTC
TRBJ2-3 | TRBV4-2 | TRBD1 | - | CASSQEEGAADTQYF | TGTGCCAGCAGCCAAGAAGAGGGGGCCGCAGATACGCAGTATTTT
TRBJ2-7 | TRBV28 | - | - | CASSFGGAVSEQYF | TGTGCCAGCAGTTTCGGGGGTGCGGTCTCCGAGCAGTACTTC
TRBJ2-7 | TRBV30 | - | once | CAWSVREFYEQYF | TGTGCCTGGAGTGTACGAGAGTTCTACGAGCAGTACTTC
TRBJ1-3 | TRBV30 | - | - | CAWRPRDMGSGNTIYF | TGTGCCTGGAGGCCTCGGGACATGGGCTCTGGAAACACCATATATTTT
TRBJ2-3 | TRBV28 | - | - | CASSLETPSSTDTQYF | TGTGCCAGCAGTTTGGAAACTCCTTCTAGCACAGATACGCAGTATTTT
TRBJ1-1 | TRBV5-1 | TRBD1 | few | CASSSRDSPRNTEAFF | TGCGCCAGCAGCTCCCGGGACAGTCCCAGGAACACTGAAGCTTTCTTT
TRBJ1-2 | TRBV4-2 | - | few | CASSQEPGTHGGYTF | TGTGCCAGCAGCCAAGAACCCGGAACACACGGAGGCTACACCTTC
TRBJ1-1 | TRBV30 | - | - | CAWSVGGEAFF | TGTGCCTGGAGTGTCGGGGGGGAAGCTTTCTTT
TRBJ1-2 | TRBV5-6 | - | - | CASSLGTRQYGYTF | TGTGCCAGCAGCTTGGGGACGCGCCAGTATGGCTACACCTTC
TRBJ2-2 | TRBV4-2 | - | - | CASSQRAGTGELFF | TGTGCCAGCAGCCAAAGGGCGGGTACCGGGGAGCTGTTTTTT
TRBJ1-2 | TRBV27 | TRBD1 | once | CASSFQTGLFHGYTF | TGTGCCAGCAGTTTCCAGACAGGGTTGTTCCATGGCTACACCTTC
TRBJ1-1 | TRBV29-1 | - | - | CSVGLGGLNTEAFF | TGCAGCGTTGGATTGGGCGGGCTGAACACTGAAGCTTTCTTT
TRBJ1-1 | TRBV6-6 | TRBD1 | - | CASSIGQGGHTEAFF | TGTGCCAGCAGCATCGGACAGGGCGGGCACACTGAAGCTTTCTTT
TRBJ2-7 | TRBV5-6 | TRBD2 | few | CASSLEGLAGSSYEQYF | TGTGCCAGCAGCTTGGAGGGACTAGCGGGGAGCTCCTACGAGCAGTACTTC
TRBJ2-7 | TRBV29-1 | TRBD1 | - | CSVKDRGGEQYF | TGCAGCGTTAAGGACAGGGGTGGCGAGCAGTACTTC
TRBJ2-7 | TRBV19 | - | few | CASSIEGGGEQYF | TGTGCCAGTAGTATCGAAGGGGGTGGCGAGCAGTACTTC
TRBJ1-6 | TRBV30 | - | - | CAWTLPASPLHF | TGTGCCTGGACCCTCCCCGCATCACCCCTCCACTTT
TRBJ2-7 | TRBV2 | - | - | CASSEEGPRGYEQYF | TGTGCCAGCAGTGAAGAGGGACCAAGGGGTTACGAGCAGTACTTC